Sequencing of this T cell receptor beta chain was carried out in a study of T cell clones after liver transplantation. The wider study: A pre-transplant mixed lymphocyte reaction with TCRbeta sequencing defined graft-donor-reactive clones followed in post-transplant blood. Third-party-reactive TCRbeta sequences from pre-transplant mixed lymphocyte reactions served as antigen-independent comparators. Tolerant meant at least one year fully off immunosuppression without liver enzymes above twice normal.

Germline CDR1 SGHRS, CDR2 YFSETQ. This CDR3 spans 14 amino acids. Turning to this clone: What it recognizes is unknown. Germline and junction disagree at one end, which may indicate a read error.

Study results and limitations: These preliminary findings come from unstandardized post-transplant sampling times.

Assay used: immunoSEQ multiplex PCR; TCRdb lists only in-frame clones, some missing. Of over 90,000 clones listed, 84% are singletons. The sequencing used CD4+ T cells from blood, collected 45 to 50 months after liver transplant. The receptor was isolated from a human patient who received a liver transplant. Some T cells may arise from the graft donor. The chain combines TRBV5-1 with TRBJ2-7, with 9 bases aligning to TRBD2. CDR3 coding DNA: TGCGCCAGCAGACGCAGGACTAGCGAAACGAGGTTGGACTTC. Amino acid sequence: CASRRRTSETRLDF.